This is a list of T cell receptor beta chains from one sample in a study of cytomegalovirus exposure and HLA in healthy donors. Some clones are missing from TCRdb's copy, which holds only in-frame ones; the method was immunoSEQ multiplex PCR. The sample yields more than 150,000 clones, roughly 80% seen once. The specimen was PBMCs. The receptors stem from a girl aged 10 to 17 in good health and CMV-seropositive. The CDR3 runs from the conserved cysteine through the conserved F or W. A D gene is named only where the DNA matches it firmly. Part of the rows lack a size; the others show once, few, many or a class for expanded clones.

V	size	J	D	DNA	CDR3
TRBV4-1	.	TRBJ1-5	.	TGCGCCAGCAGCCAAGAGGGCGGGGCTTTAGGCAATCAGCCCCAGCATTTT	CASSQEGGALGNQPQHF
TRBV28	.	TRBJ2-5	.	TGTGCCAGCAGTTTTTCCTTGGTAAGGGGCCAAGAGACCCAGTACTTC	CASSFSLVRGQETQYF
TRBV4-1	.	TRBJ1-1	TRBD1	TGCGCCAGCAGCCAAATGGACAGGTCGGGTACTGAAGCTTTCTTT	CASSQMDRSGTEAFF
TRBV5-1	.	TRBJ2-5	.	TGCGCCAGCAGCCCGGGCGGGCCGGGAGAGACCCAGTACTTC	CASSPGGPGETQYF
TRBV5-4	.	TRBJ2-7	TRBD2	TGTGCCAGCAGCTTACCTGAGACTAGCGGGAGAATCTACGAGCAGTACTTC	CASSLPETSGRIYEQYF
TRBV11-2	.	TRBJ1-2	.	TGTGCCAGCAGCTTAGGCGGGGGAAGCTATGGCTACACCTTC	CASSLGGGSYGYTF
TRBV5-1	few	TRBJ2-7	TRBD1	TGCGCCAGCAGCTTTCGCGACAGGGTCTACGAGCAGTACTTC	CASSFRDRVYEQYF
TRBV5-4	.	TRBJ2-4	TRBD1	TGTGCCAGCAGCTTGGAGGCAGGGGGCAGCGGAAACATTCAGTACTTC	CASSLEAGGSGNIQYF
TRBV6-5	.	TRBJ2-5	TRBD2	TGTGCCAGCAGTTACACTAGCGGGAGCCAAGAGACCCAGTACTTC	CASSYTSGSQETQYF
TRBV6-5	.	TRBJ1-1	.	TGTGCCAGCAGTTACCTCGGCGGGAGCACTGAAGCTTTCTTT	CASSYLGGSTEAFF
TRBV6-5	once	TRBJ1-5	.	TGTGCCAGCAGTTCCCCCTACCGCAGCAATCAGCCCCAGCATTTT	CASSSPYRSNQPQHF
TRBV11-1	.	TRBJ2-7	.	TGTGCCAGCTCACTAGAACGGGGGTACGAGCAGTACTTC	CASSLERGYEQYF
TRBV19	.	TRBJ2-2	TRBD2	TGTGCCAGTAGTCCAGAGGGACTAGCGGACTACACCGGGGAGCTGTTTTTT	CASSPEGLADYTGELFF
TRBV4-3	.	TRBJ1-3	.	TGCGCCAGCAGCCAAGACCCCATTAGCCGGGCCAGCGGTGGAAACACCATATATTTT	CASSQDPISRASGGNTIYF
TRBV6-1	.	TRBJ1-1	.	TGTGCCGGCAGTGAAGAAGACATTCAGTGGGGCTTCTTTGAAGCTTTCTTT	CAGSEEDIQWGFFEAFF
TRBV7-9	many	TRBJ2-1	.	TGTGCCAGTGCCACGGCTAGCCACTCCGATGAGCAGTTCTTC	CASATASHSDEQFF
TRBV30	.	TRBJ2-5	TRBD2	TGTGCCTGGAACGGACTAGTAGAAGAGACCCAGTACTTC	CAWNGLVEETQYF
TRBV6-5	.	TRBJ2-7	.	TGTGCCAGCAGTTCTCTGAAAGCGGGTAGCTCCTACGAGCAGTACTTC	CASSSLKAGSSYEQYF
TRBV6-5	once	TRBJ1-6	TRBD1	TGTGCCAGTGTGGGACAGGGTGATTCACCCCTCCACTTT	CASVGQGDSPLHF
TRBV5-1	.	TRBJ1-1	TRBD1	TGCGCCAGCAGCCCGGCCGGGACAGGGGAGGTAGGCGAAGCTTTCTTT	CASSPAGTGEVGEAFF
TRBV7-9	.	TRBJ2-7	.	TGTGCCAGCAGCCCACTCATCTCCTACGAGCAGTACTTC	CASSPLISYEQYF
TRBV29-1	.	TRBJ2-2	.	TGCAGCGGGACAGAGAACACCGGGGAGCTGTTTTTT	CSGTENTGELFF
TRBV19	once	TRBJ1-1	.	TGTGCCAGTAGTCCAACAGGGCAGGGCACTGAAGCTTTCTTT	CASSPTGQGTEAFF
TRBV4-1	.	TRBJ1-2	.	TGCGCCAGCAGCCAAGAGGGTGTTGGAAGGACAGCGACTAACTATGGCTACACCTTC	CASSQEGVGRTATNYGYTF
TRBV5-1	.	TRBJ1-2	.	TGCGCCAGCAGCTTGGCTTCTCAGGGTTTCAACTATGGCTACACCTTC	CASSLASQGFNYGYTF
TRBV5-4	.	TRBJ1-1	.	TGTGCCAGCAGCCAGACAGGTACCACTGAAGCTTTCTTT	CASSQTGTTEAFF
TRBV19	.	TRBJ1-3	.	TGTGCCAGTAGGCAGGATCGGAGGAACACCATATATTTT	CASRQDRRNTIYF
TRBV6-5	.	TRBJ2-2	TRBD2	TGTGCCAGCAGTTATCTAGCGGGCCTGAACACCGGGGAGCTGTTTTTT	CASSYLAGLNTGELFF
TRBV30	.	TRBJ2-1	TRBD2	TGTGCCTGGAGTGCCGGGACTAGCTCCGTGGGTGAGCAGTTCTTC	CAWSAGTSSVGEQFF
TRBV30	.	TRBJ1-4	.	TGTGCCTGGAACAACGGGGAGAGGGAAAAACTGTTTTTT	CAWNNGEREKLFF
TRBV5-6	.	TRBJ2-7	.	TGTGCCAGCAGCGAATTACACCGGGATCCTTCCTACGAGCAGTACTTC	CASSELHRDPSYEQYF